The subject of this entry is one TCR beta chain. The CDR3 sequence is 13 residues long. Germline trimming cut 6 bases from V and 3 bases from J; bases unmatched to any gene: 5. Germline values: CDR1 MNHNS, CDR2 SASEGT. The data stem from a study of technical replicates of blood from a few donors. Produced via immunoSEQ multiplex PCR; TCRdb's table is partial and in-frame only. Of under 110,000 clones in the sample, around 96% were seen once. The sample consisted of T cells isolated from PBMCs. The chain carries TRBV6-1 and TRBJ2-7; TRBD1 aligns across 7 bases. This clonotype originated in a human donor in good health. The CDR3 region is CASSDRTGYEQYF. The CDR3 bases are TGTGCCAGCAGCGACAGGACAGGCTACGAGCAGTACTTC.